The clone carrying this T cell receptor beta chain was detected only a few times. The antigen remains undetermined. This specimen comes from a study of read filtering for tumor transcriptome and immune sequencing. The library was built from 400 ng RNA with molecular barcoded adaptors for alpha/delta and beta/gamma chains. TCRdb re-derived calls from the reads in MiXCR, one entry per CDR3 protein. The top ten clones hold around 34% of a sample with 40,000 or so distinct CDR3 sequences, 10% to 15% of them seen once. General observations from the study: Sorted CD138-negative bone marrow cells were not purified T cells. IR-seq and RNA-seq agreed better without single-read clonotypes. About 77% of IR-seq clonotypes had a single read, yet these held around 3.5% of reads.

This receptor was taken from a donor at least 40 years old with multiple myeloma. The sequenced material came from a population of CD138-negative cells sorted from bone marrow.

The CDR3 DNA sequence: TGTGCCAGCAGCCCCCAGACCAGAGGGGCTAACTATGGCTACACCTTC. Its translation is CASSPQTRGANYGYTF. The chain has TRBV4-2 and TRBJ1-2, with D possibly matching TRBD1 (5 bases). The ends were cut back, 4 bases at V and 0 bases at J, with 15 bases in the middle. In germline, CDR1 is LGHNA, CDR2 YNFKEQ. The CDR3 is made up of 16 amino acids.